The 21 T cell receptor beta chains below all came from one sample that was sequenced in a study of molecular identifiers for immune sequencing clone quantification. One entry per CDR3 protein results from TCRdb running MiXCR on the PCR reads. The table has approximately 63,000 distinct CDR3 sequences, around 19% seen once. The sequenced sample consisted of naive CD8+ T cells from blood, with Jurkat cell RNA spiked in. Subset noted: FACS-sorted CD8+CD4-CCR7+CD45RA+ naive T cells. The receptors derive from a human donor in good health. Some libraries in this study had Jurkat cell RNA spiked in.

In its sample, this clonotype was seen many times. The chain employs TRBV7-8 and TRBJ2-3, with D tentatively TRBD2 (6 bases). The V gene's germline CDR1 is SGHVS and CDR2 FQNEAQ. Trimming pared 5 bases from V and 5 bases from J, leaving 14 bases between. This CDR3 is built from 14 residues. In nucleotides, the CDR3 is TGTGCCAGCAGCAGAACGGGAGTGGAAGATACGCAGTATTTT. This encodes CASSRTGVEDTQYF. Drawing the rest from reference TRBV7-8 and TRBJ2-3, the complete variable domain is GAGVSQSPRYKVAKRGQDVALRCDPISGHVSLFWYQQALGQGPEFLTYFQNEAQLDKSGLPSDRFFAERPEGSVSTLKIQRTQQEDSAVYLCASSRTGVEDTQYFGPGTRLTVL.

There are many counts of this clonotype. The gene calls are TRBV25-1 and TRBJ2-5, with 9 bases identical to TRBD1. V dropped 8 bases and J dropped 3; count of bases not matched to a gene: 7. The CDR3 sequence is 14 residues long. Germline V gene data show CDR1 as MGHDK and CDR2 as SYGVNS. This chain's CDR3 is CASGTTGGKETQYF. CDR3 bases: TGTGCCAGCGGGACGACAGGGGGAAAAGAGACCCAGTACTTC.

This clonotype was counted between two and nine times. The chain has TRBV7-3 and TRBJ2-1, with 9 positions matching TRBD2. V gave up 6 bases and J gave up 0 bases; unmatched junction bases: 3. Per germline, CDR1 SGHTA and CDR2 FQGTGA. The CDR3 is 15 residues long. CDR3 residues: CASSLAGSSYNEQFF. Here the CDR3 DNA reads TGTGCCAGCAGTCTAGCGGGAAGCTCCTACAATGAGCAGTTCTTC.

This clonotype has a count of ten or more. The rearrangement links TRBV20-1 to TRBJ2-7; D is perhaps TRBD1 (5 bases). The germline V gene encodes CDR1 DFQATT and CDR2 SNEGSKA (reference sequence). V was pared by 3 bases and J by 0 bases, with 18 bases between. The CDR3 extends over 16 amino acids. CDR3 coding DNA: TGCAGTGCTAGGGACAATGGGGCGAAACCCTCCTACGAGCAGTACTTC. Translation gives CSARDNGAKPSYEQYF.

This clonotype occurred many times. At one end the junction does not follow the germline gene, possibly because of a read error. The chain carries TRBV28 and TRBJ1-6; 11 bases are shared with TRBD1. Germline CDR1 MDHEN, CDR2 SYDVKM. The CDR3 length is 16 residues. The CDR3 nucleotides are TGTGCCAGCAATGGCCGGACAGGGGGCTATCATTCACCCCTCCACTTT. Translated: CASNGRTGGYHSPLHF. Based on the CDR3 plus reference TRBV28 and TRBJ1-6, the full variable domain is DVKVTQSSRYLVKRTGEKVFLECVQDMDHENMFWYRQDPGLGLRLIYFSYDVKMKEKGDIPEGYSVSREKKERFSLILESASTNQTSMYLCASNGRTGGYHSPLHFGNGTRLTVT.

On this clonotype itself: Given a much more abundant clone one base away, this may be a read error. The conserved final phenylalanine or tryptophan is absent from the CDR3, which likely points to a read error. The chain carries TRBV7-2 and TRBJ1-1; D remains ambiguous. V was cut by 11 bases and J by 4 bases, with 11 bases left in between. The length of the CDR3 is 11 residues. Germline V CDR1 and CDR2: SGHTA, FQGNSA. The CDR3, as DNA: TGTGCCCTCTTGACCCCCACTGAAGCTTTCCTT. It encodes CALLTPTEAFL.

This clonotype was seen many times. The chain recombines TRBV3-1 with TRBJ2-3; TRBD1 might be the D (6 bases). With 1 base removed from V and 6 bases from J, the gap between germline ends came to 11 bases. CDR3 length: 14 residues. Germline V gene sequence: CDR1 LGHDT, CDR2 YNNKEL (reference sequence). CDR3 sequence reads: CASSQVGGADTQYF. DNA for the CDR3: TGTGCCAGCAGCCAAGTTGGGGGCGCTGATACGCAGTATTTT.

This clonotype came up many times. The CDR3 loop is CASSDGRFDTEAFF. In nucleotides, the CDR3 is TGTGCCAGCAGTGACGGGAGATTCGACACTGAAGCTTTCTTT. The V and J genes are TRBV28 and TRBJ1-1; the D is unclear. Germline values: CDR1 MDHEN, CDR2 SYDVKM. This CDR3 spans 14 amino acids. With 5 bases removed from V and 3 bases from J, the gap between germline ends came to 13 bases.

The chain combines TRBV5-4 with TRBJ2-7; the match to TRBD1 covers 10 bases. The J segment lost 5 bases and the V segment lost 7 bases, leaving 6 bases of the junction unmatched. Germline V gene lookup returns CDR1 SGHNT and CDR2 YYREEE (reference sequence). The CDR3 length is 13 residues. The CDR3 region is CASGTGTGDEQYF. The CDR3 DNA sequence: TGTGCCAGCGGGACCGGGACAGGGGACGAGCAGTACTTC.

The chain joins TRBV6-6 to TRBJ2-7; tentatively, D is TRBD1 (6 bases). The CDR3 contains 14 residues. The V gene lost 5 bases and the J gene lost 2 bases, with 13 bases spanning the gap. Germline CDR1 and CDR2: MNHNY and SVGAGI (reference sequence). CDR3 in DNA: TGTGCCAGCAGTGACCTCCGGGACACCTACGAGCAGTACTTC. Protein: CASSDLRDTYEQYF.

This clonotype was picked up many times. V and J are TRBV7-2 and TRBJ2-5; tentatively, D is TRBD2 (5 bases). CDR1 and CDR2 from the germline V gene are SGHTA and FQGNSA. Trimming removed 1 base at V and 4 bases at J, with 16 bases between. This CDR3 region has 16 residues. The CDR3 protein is CASSLGTSLASETQYF. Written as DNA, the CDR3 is TGTGCCAGCAGCTTAGGTACGAGCCTAGCTTCAGAGACCCAGTACTTC.

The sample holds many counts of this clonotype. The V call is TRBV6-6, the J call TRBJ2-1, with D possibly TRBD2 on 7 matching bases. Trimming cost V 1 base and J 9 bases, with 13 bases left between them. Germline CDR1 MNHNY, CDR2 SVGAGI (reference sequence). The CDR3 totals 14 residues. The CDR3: CASSYFGGGGEQFF. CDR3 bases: TGTGCCAGCAGTTACTTCGGAGGGGGGGGTGAGCAGTTCTTC.

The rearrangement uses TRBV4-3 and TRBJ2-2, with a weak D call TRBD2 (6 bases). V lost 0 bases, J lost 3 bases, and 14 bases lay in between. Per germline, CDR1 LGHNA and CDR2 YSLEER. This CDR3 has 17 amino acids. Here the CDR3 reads CASSQDSWGEHTGELFF. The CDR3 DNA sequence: TGCGCCAGCAGCCAAGATAGTTGGGGGGAGCACACCGGGGAGCTGTTTTTT.

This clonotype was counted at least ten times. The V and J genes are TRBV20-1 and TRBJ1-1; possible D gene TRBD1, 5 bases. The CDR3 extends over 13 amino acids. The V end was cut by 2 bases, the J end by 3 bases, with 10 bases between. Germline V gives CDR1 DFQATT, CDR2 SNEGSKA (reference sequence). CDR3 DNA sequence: TGCAGTGCTAGACCCAGGGTTGACACTGAAGCTTTCTTT. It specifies CSARPRVDTEAFF.

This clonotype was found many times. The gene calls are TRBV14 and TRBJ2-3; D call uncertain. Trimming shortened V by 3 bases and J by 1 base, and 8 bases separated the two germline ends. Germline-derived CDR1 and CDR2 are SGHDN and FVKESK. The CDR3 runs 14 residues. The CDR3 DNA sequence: TGTGCCAGCAGCCATTCGATGGGCACAGATACGCAGTATTTT. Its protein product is CASSHSMGTDTQYF.

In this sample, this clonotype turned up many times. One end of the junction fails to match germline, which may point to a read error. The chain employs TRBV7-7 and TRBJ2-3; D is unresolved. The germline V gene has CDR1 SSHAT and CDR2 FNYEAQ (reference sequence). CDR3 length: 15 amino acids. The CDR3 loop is CASSPSKLSTDTQYF. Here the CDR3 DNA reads TGTGCTAGCAGCCCCTCTAAGCTAAGCACAGATACGCAGTATTTT.

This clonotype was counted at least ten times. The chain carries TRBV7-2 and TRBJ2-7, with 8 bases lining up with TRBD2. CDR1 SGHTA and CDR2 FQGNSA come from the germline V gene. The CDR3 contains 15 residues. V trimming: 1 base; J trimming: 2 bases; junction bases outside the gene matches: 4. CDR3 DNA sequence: TGTGCCAGCAGCTTAGTTATGGGACTAGCCTACGAGCAGTACTTC. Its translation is CASSLVMGLAYEQYF.

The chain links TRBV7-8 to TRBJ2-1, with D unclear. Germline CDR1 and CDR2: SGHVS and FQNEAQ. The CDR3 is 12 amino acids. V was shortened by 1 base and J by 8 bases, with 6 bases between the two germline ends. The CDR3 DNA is TGTGCCAGCAGCTTAGAGGGCGATGAGCAGTTCTTC. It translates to CASSLEGDEQFF.

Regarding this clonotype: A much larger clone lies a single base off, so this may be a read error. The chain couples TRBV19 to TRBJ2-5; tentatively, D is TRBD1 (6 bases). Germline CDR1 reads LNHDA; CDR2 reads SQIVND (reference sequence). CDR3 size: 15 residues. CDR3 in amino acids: CASSIPWDNQETRYF. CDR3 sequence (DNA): TGTGCCAGTAGTATACCCTGGGACAACCAAGAGACCCGGTACTTC.

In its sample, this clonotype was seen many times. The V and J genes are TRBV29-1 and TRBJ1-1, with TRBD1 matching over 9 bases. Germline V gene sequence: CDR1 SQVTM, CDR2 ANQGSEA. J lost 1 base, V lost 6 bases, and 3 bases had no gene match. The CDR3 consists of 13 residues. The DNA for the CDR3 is TGCAGCGTCGGACAGGGGCCGAACACTGAAGCTTTCTTT. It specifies CSVGQGPNTEAFF.

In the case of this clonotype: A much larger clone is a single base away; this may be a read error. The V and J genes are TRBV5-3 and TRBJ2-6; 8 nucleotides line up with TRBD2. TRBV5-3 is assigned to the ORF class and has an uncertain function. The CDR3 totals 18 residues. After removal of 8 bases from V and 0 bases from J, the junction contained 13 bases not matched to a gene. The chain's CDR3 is CASCRTGTRDSGANVLTF. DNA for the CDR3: TGTGCCAGCTGCCGAACCGGGACTAGGGACTCTGGGGCCAACGTCCTGACTTTC.